This T cell receptor beta chain is from a study of blood T cell repertoires in COVID-19. The CDR3 consists of 15 residues. CDR1 and CDR2 (germline): ENHRY, SYGVKD. V lost 1 base to trimming and J lost 0 bases, with 7 bases between them. Generated by immunoSEQ multiplex PCR, the TCRdb table keeps only in-frame clones and is missing some. This sample has roughly 220,000 clones, with around 82% found just once. The receptor was derived from a woman aged 70-85 years with acute or convalescent COVID-19. Sequencing was carried out using peripheral blood. V is TRBV10-3 and J is TRBJ1-3; no clear D. The CDR3 bases are TGTGCCATCAGTGAGTTCGGGAGCTCTGGAAACACCATATATTTT. Its protein is CAISEFGSSGNTIYF.